This TCR beta chain emerged from a study of blood T cells in healthy people across ages (dated by TCRdb to the mid-2010s). Study-wide context: In model experiments, template switching captured about one uniquely barcoded TCR beta cDNA molecule for every two T cells. The study measured age-related changes in TCR beta repertoire diversity using deep sequencing normalized with unique cDNA molecular identifiers. The donors were divided into four age groups: young (average 16 years), middle-aged (around 41), aged (around 67) and long-lived (around 87). Donors of different ages were randomly distributed across sequencing lanes to avoid experimental bias. The study analyzed two additional independent replicas of 1 million unique cDNA reads from the same blood draw for two donors, one aged 18 to 30 and one aged 80 or older. Findings and caveats that apply to the study as a whole: As age increased, observed TCR beta diversity per million T cells dropped in a roughly linear way, and a significant reduction was already evident by age roughly 36. Total diversity estimates from one million sequenced T cells were considered lower bounds and underestimates. Because profiling used bulk unsorted PBMCs, naive and antigen-experienced compartments could not be compared conclusively. Observed TCR beta diversity correlated strongly with the percentage of naive T cells measured by flow cytometry. Compared with the aged group, more naive CD4+ T cells, fewer expanded clones and increased TCR diversity were shown by the long-lived group, suggesting age selection. Donor CMV infection status was unknown, potentially confounding age-related changes in expanded clonotypes.

The donors were roughly 38 Caucasian individuals from Russia, aged roughly 6 to 100 years, who were systemically healthy. Around 10 milliliters of peripheral blood were collected from each donor into EDTA-treated Vacutainer tubes. Ficoll-Paque density-gradient centrifugation was used to isolate PBMCs, with at least 6 million obtained per sample. Total RNA was extracted from PBMCs with Trizol reagent, with at least 5 micrograms obtained per sample. For every donor, flow cytometry on a PBMC aliquot measured the percentage of naive CD45RAhigh/CD27high T cells. This clonotype was seen only once. This receptor's antigen is unknown. No base qualities exist here, and no much larger clone lies one base off it. In the germline V gene, CDR1 corresponds to SGHRS and CDR2 to YFSETQ. Measured from the cysteine to the phenylalanine, the CDR3 is 15 residues long. CDR3 DNA only is kept here, 45 bases in frame from base 1. V loses 4 bases at its end and J loses 2 bases; junction bases beyond the gene matches: 5.

The library was obtained by 5' RACE. The sequencer listed for this sample is Illumina HiSeq 2500. A second roughly 6 to 12 cycle PCR used a sample-barcoded 5' primer and a J-beta primer mix. A unique molecular identifier was introduced onto each TCR beta cDNA molecule by a template-switch 5' adaptor carrying 12 random nucleotides. At least 2.5 million CDR3-containing paired-end reads were obtained from each sample. First-strand cDNA was synthesized from all RNA with the Mint cDNA synthesis kit, primed by a TRBC-specific oligonucleotide. Following uracil-DNA glycosylase treatment, all cDNA underwent a first 18-cycle PCR with the universal primers M1SS and BC2_uni_R. On the study's bioinformatics: Normalization of each sample was performed by random selection of 1 million high-quality reads, each carrying a distinct molecular identifier. Reads sharing molecular identifiers were discarded rather than binned into consensus sequences. MiTCR, set to a Q25 quality threshold and the strictest error-elimination algorithm, was used for CDR3 identification, clonotype clustering and error correction. A nonparametric unseen species model with Euler transformation was used to estimate lower-bound total TCR beta diversity. The public reads were reprocessed in TCRdb via fastp at Q25 and MiXCR, keeping in-frame beta chains. Identical CDR3 protein sequences are pooled into one entry, listed with their most common genes and DNA. TCRdb's processing, not the study's, gives the V and J calls here. The table for this sample lists about 1.4 million distinct CDR3 sequences; approximately 59% of them were counted only once. More than 6% of the sample belongs to the ten largest clones.

The origin of this receptor is a man between 18 and 29 years old in good health. Recombination linked TRBV5-1 to TRBJ2-2, and 7 bases in between align with TRBD1. The specimen sequenced was blood. This receptor carries the CDR3 CASSKGQSNTGELFF. The nucleotides read TGCGCCAGCAGCAAGGGACAGAGCAACACCGGGGAGCTGTTTTTT.